The 12 T cell receptor beta chains presented below share a single source sample, sequenced in a study of metastatic and nonmetastatic thyroid tumors. With MiXCR, TCRdb called clones anew from the PCR reads. Here the sample spans more than 40,000 clones, 3% to 3.5% being singletons. None of the patients had undergone any treatment ahead of thyroid surgery. Sequencing was carried out using blood. Receptor source: a female donor with papillary thyroid cancer or a benign thyroid nodule (not recorded which). Some clones in this sample may be carry-over from other donors' samples.

This sequence joins TRBV28 and TRBJ1-5; D unresolved. V gave up 6 bases and J gave up 5 bases, with 11 bases separating them. The CDR3 extends over 13 amino acids. Germline V lookup: CDR1 MDHEN, CDR2 SYDVKM. The CDR3 coding sequence is TGTGCCAGCAGGGCCCCGGGCTATCAGCCCCAGCATTTT. It is translated as CASRAPGYQPQHF.

The rearrangement links TRBV11-2 to TRBJ2-7; tentatively, D is TRBD1 (6 bases). This CDR3 spans 14 amino acids. Germline CDR1 and CDR2: SGHAT and FQNNGV. V gave up 3 bases and J gave up 2 bases, with 11 bases separating them. The CDR3 coding sequence is TGTGCCAGCAGCTTCAGCAGGGGCGCCTACGAGCAGTACTTC. The encoded protein is CASSFSRGAYEQYF.

The sample holds many counts of this clone. The chain recombines TRBV25-1 with TRBJ1-4, with D unresolved. Germline loops: CDR1 MGHDK, CDR2 SYGVNS. This CDR3 contains 14 residues. Trimming took off 2 bases at V and 5 bases at J, with 9 bases between the two ends. The CDR3 loop is CASSEGAPNEKLFF. Here the CDR3 DNA reads TGTGCCAGCAGTGAAGGCGCCCCCAATGAAAAACTGTTTTTT.

The chain recombines TRBV12-3 or TRBV12-4 with TRBJ2-3, with D uncertain. The CDR3 has 17 amino acids. V gave up 7 bases and J gave up 0 bases, with 20 bases separating them. The CDR3 DNA reads as TGTGCCAGCACAGGCCCTCAGAGGTTACCTAGCACAGATACGCAGTATTTT. It is translated as CASTGPQRLPSTDTQYF.

The CDR3 DNA reads TGTGCCAGCAGCCATTGTGCAGGGGCAACTAATGAAAAACTGTTTTTT. This encodes CASSHCAGATNEKLFF. The chain combines TRBV3-1 with TRBJ1-4; D is perhaps TRBD1 (6 bases). The CDR3 totals 16 residues. V lost 3 bases, J lost 0 bases, and 11 bases lay in between. From germline, CDR1 is LGHDT and CDR2 YNNKEL (reference sequence). Full variable domain (outside the CDR3, taken from reference TRBV3-1 and TRBJ1-4): DTAVSQTPKYLVTQMGNDKSIKCEQNLGHDTMYWYKQDSKKFLKIMFSYNNKELIINETVPNRFSPKSPDKAHLNLHINSLELGDSAVYFCASSHCAGATNEKLFFGSGTQLSVL.

The CDR3 here is CAWRGGTGDPYNSPLHF. CDR3 nucleotide sequence: TGTGCCTGGAGGGGGGGGACAGGGGATCCCTATAATTCACCCCTCCACTTT. The chain carries TRBV30 and TRBJ1-6; TRBD1 aligns across 10 bases. The CDR3 sequence is 17 residues long. Germline V CDR1 and CDR2: GTSNPN, SVGIG (reference sequence). V gave up 3 bases and J gave up 2 bases; unmatched junction bases: 7.

This clone has only a few counts. The chain combines TRBV27 with TRBJ2-3; TRBD1 or TRBD2 may be the D gene (6 bases each). The length of the CDR3 is 21 residues. Trimming took off 3 bases at V and 0 bases at J, with 28 bases between the two ends. Germline V gene sequence: CDR1 MNHEY, CDR2 SMNVEV (reference sequence). CDR3 nucleotides: TGTGCCAGCAGTTTTGGCAGGGGAGCTCAGCCCCAGCGGGTTAGCACAGATACGCAGTATTTT. Translation gives CASSFGRGAQPQRVSTDTQYF.

The V call is TRBV3-1, the J call TRBJ2-5; D is ambiguous. This CDR3 comprises 18 residues. Germline V lookup: CDR1 LGHDT, CDR2 YNNKEL (reference sequence). V gave up 4 bases and J gave up 1 base, with 22 bases separating them. CDR3 nucleotide sequence: TGTGCCAGCAGCCTCCAACTCAGTGATAAATTTGTCCAAGAGACCCAGTACTTC. It yields the protein CASSLQLSDKFVQETQYF.

Within the sample, this clone is medium-sized. The V call is TRBV20-1, the J call TRBJ2-7; 14 bases map to TRBD2. The CDR3 is 15 amino acids. In germline, CDR1 is DFQATT, CDR2 SNEGSKA (reference sequence). Germline trimming cut 3 bases from V and 4 bases from J; bases unmatched to any gene: 5. The CDR3, as DNA: TGCAGTGCTAGGGGACTAGCGGGAGATTCTTACGAGCAGTACTTC. Amino acid sequence: CSARGLAGDSYEQYF.

This clone has only a few counts. The chain employs TRBV25-1 and TRBJ2-1, with 7 positions matching TRBD2. The ends lost 4 bases at V and 10 bases at J; junction bases unmatched: 13. Per the germline V gene, CDR1 is MGHDK and CDR2 is SYGVNS. This CDR3 is built from 15 residues. The CDR3 here is CASSGPGTTDREQFF. The CDR3 DNA follows: TGTGCCAGCAGTGGGCCCGGGACTACTGACAGAGAGCAGTTCTTC.

This clone was seen repeatedly, ten times or more. The chain links TRBV28 to TRBJ2-2, with no clear D. This CDR3 region has 14 residues. Trimming pared 3 bases from V and 3 bases from J, leaving 8 bases between. Germline V gene sequence: CDR1 MDHEN, CDR2 SYDVKM. CDR3 sequence: CASSFRKYTGELFF. In DNA form, the CDR3 reads TGTGCCAGCAGTTTCCGCAAGTACACCGGGGAGCTGTTTTTT.

This clone has only a few counts. The rearrangement uses TRBV4-1 and TRBJ1-4; 9 bases are shared with TRBD1. The CDR3 spans 16 residues. CDR1 and CDR2 (germline): MGHRA, YSYEKL. V gave up 4 bases and J gave up 6 bases; unmatched junction bases: 9. CDR3: CASSRDTTGGYEKLFF. CDR3 sequence (DNA): TGCGCCAGCAGCCGAGATACGACAGGGGGGTATGAAAAACTGTTTTTT.